These 8 T cell receptor beta chains originate from one sample sequenced in a study of blood T cells in healthy people across ages. The authors ran a second PCR of about 6 to 12 cycles using a sample-barcoded 5' primer and a J-beta primer mix. TCRdb called the 5' RACE reads again in MiXCR, with one record for every CDR3 protein. The sample lists 630,000 or so distinct CDR3 sequences, approximately 31% seen once, with roughly 15% in the top ten. The sequenced sample was blood. Receptors were obtained from a woman at least 80 years old in good health.

V is TRBV2 and J is TRBJ1-1; possible D gene TRBD1, 6 bases. Germline V CDR1 and CDR2: SNHLY, FYNNEI. V lost 9 bases and J lost 1, with 18 bases in between. This CDR3 has 15 residues. The chain's CDR3 is CASRKETGQNTEAFF. The CDR3 nucleotides read TGTGCCAGTAGGAAAGAGACAGGTCAGAACACTGAAGCTTTCTTT.

There are many counts of this clonotype. The chain has TRBV6-1 and TRBJ2-7, with a tentative D call TRBD1 (5 bases). The CDR3 is 14 amino acids. Trimming stripped 1 base from V and 2 bases from J, with 9 bases between. CDR1 and CDR2 from the germline V gene are MNHNS and SASEGT. The CDR3 DNA follows: TGTGCCAGCAGTGAAGACAGGTGGCCCTACGAGCAGTACTTC. Its protein is CASSEDRWPYEQYF.

This clonotype was seen more than once but under ten times. The J gene is TRBJ1-6, the V gene TRBV18; TRBD1 might be the D (6 bases). The V end was cut by 4 bases, the J end by 7 bases, with 14 bases between. The length of the CDR3 is 15 residues. Germline V lookup: CDR1 KGHSH, CDR2 LQKENI. In nucleotides, the CDR3 is TGTGCCAGCTCACTCCGGGAACAGGGAAATTCACCCCTCCACTTT. This gives the protein CASSLREQGNSPLHF.

The chain employs TRBV7-9 and TRBJ1-2; D is unresolved. Trimming took 5 bases from V and 2 from J, leaving 15 bases between them. Germline V lookup: CDR1 SEHNR, CDR2 FQNEAQ (reference sequence). The CDR3 totals 15 residues. CDR3 nucleotides: TGTGCCAGCAGCAGGGCAGGATTTCAGAACTATGGCTACACCTTC. It yields the protein CASSRAGFQNYGYTF.

Remarks on this clonotype: This clone may be a read error of a much larger clone one base away. V gene TRBV5-1 combines with J gene TRBJ2-1; 12 bases fit TRBD2. This CDR3 is 15 amino acids long. CDR1 and CDR2 from the germline V gene are SGHRS and YFSETQ. Unmatched junction bases numbered 6, after V lost 5 bases and J lost 6 bases. CDR3 region: CASRRTSGVSNEQFF. The CDR3 DNA sequence: TGCGCCAGCAGGAGGACTAGCGGGGTTAGCAATGAGCAGTTCTTC.

The chain uses TRBV7-2 and TRBJ2-4; TRBD1 matches 9 bases. The J call may be faulty, since TRBJ2-7 better matches the DNA end. Per germline, CDR1 SGHTA and CDR2 FQGNSA. The CDR3 consists of 18 residues. The CDR3 sequence is CASSSAGTGLGTPYEQYF. The CDR3 DNA sequence: TGTGCCAGCAGCTCCGCCGGGACAGGGTTGGGTACTCCCTACGAGCAGTACTTC.

The chain is built from TRBV20-1 and TRBJ2-1; 11 bases map to TRBD2. The trim removed 5 bases at V and 0 bases at J, leaving 3 bases unmatched. The germline gives CDR1 DFQATT, CDR2 SNEGSKA (reference sequence). The CDR3 consists of 15 residues. The CDR3 region has the DNA TGCAGTGCTCCTACTAGCGGGGGCTCCTACAATGAGCAGTTCTTC. Amino acids: CSAPTSGGSYNEQFF.

This clonotype was seen repeatedly, ten times or more. The J gene is TRBJ1-2, the V gene TRBV9, with unresolved D. Germline CDR1 SGDLS, CDR2 YYNGEE. V was pared by 0 bases and J by 6 bases, with 15 bases between. The CDR3 runs to 15 residues. Written as DNA, the CDR3 is TGTGCCAGCAGCGTAGCTTCACGGACGGACCATGGCTACACCTTC. Residues: CASSVASRTDHGYTF. Full variable domain (rest looked up from reference TRBV9 and TRBJ1-2): DSGVTQTPKHLITATGQRVTLRCSPRSGDLSVYWYQQSLDQGLQFLIQYYNGEERAKGNILERFSAQQFPDLHSELNLSSLELGDSALYFCASSVASRTDHGYTFGSGTRLTVV.